What follows are 15 T cell receptor beta chains derived from one specimen sequenced in a study of cytomegalovirus exposure and HLA in healthy donors. Data came from immunoSEQ multiplex PCR; TCRdb stores just in-frame clones and leaves some out. This sample has roughly 45,000 clones, with approximately 90% found just once. The specimen sequenced was PBMCs. The receptors here all came from a man between 18 and 35 years old in good health and CMV-seronegative.

A word on this clone: This sample includes further DNA sequences coding for the same CDR3. The J gene is TRBJ2-7, the V gene TRBV6-5, with D perhaps matching TRBD2 (6 bases). CDR3 length: 13 amino acids. V was clipped by 4 bases and J by 6 bases, with 13 bases between them. Germline CDR1 reads MNHEY; CDR2 reads SVGAGI. CDR3 coding DNA: TGTGCCAGCAGTTCGGGACTCCTCGGCGAGCAGTACTTC. This translates into CASSSGLLGEQYF.

This clone showed up just once. The DNA of the CDR3 is TGTGCCAGCAGCTGGACAGGCGCGAACACCGGGGAGCTGTTTTTT. Amino acid sequence: CASSWTGANTGELFF. The J gene is TRBJ2-2, the V gene TRBV7-2; TRBD1 aligns across 7 bases. Germline V lookup: CDR1 SGHTA, CDR2 FQGNSA. V dropped 4 bases and J dropped 0; count of bases not matched to a gene: 2. The CDR3 contains 15 residues.

The chain recombines TRBV15 with TRBJ2-5; tentatively, D is TRBD2 (5 bases). V lost 1 base and J 4 bases, leaving 10 bases between the germline ends. The germline V gene has CDR1 LNHNV and CDR2 YYDKDF (reference sequence). This CDR3 region has 14 residues. The CDR3 coding sequence is TGTGCCACCAGCAGAGGAGGGTCTCGAGAGACCCAGTACTTC. Encoded protein: CATSRGGSRETQYF.

The chain recombines TRBV5-1 with TRBJ2-3, with 9 bases fitting TRBD2. J was trimmed by 1 base and V by 6 bases; bases with no gene match: 3. Germline V gives CDR1 SGHRS, CDR2 YFSETQ. This CDR3 spans 14 amino acids. The CDR3 is CASMTSGGTDTQYF. The CDR3 DNA is TGCGCCAGCATGACTAGCGGAGGCACAGATACGCAGTATTTT.

The CDR3 sequence: CASGRDNQETQYF. In nucleotides, the CDR3 is TGTGCCAGCGGGAGGGATAACCAAGAGACCCAGTACTTC. The chain employs TRBV2 and TRBJ2-5, with TRBD2 matching over 7 bases. The CDR3 loop spans 13 amino acids. Germline CDR1 SNHLY, CDR2 FYNNEI. V shed 8 bases and J 0 bases; nucleotides not matched to a gene: 3. The full variable domain, with the rest looked up from reference TRBV2 and TRBJ2-5, is EPEVTQTPSHQVTQMGQEVILRCVPISNHLYFYWYRQILGQKVEFLVSFYNNEISEKSEIFDDQFSVERPDGSNFTLKIRSTKLEDSAMYFCASGRDNQETQYFGPGTRLLVL.

CDR3 region: CASSPSTGFEQFF. The CDR3 coding sequence is TGTGCCAGCAGCCCATCGACAGGGTTTGAGCAGTTCTTC. This chain uses TRBV16 with TRBJ2-1; TRBD1 agrees at 7 bases. The CDR3 totals 13 residues. Trimming at V came to 4 bases and at J to 9 bases, leaving 6 bases not matched to a gene. Germline-derived CDR1 and CDR2 are KGHSY and FQNENV.

This rearrangement joins TRBV19 to TRBJ2-7; TRBD1 matches 7 bases. V gave up 5 bases and J gave up 6 bases; unmatched junction bases: 7. Germline assignment: CDR1 LNHDA and CDR2 SQIVND (reference sequence). The CDR3 runs to 13 residues. CDR3 in DNA: TGTGCCAGTAGTGCTGAACAGGGGCGCGAGCAGTACTTC. Translation: CASSAEQGREQYF.

This chain links TRBV19 with TRBJ1-4; the D is unclear. This CDR3 is built from 15 residues. The V end lost 5 bases, the J end lost 0 bases, and 10 bases lay between the germline ends. Germline V gene lookup returns CDR1 LNHDA and CDR2 SQIVND (reference sequence). This CDR3 reads CASSSAGATNEKLFF. Here the CDR3 DNA reads TGTGCCAGTAGTTCCGCGGGTGCAACTAATGAAAAACTGTTTTTT.

CDR3 residues: CASRKQGGGEKLFF. For the CDR3, the DNA is TGTGCCAGCAGGAAACAGGGGGGGGGTGAAAAACTGTTTTTT. The chain uses TRBV5-4 and TRBJ1-4; 8 bases align to TRBD1. V shed 5 bases, J shed 7 bases, and the junction held 7 bases outside the gene matches. Germline V CDR1 and CDR2: SGHNT, YYREEE (reference sequence). CDR3 size: 14 residues.

The CDR3 sequence: CASNLGLADGELFF. The CDR3 DNA is TGTGCCAGCAATTTAGGACTAGCGGACGGGGAGCTGTTTTTT. This sequence joins TRBV2 and TRBJ2-2; TRBD2 aligns across 10 bases. Germline values: CDR1 SNHLY, CDR2 FYNNEI. Trimming took 7 bases from V and 7 from J; bases not matched to a gene: 6. The CDR3 spans 14 residues.

The chain employs TRBV7-9 and TRBJ2-7; 9 bases are shared with TRBD1. The CDR3 extends over 14 amino acids. Germline lookup yields CDR1 SEHNR and CDR2 FQNEAQ (reference sequence). V shed 4 bases and J 4 bases; nucleotides not matched to a gene: 5. CDR3: CASSSTGGEYEQYF. CDR3 sequence (DNA): TGTGCCAGCAGCTCCACAGGGGGCGAGTACGAGCAGTACTTC.

The chain is built from TRBV5-1 and TRBJ2-2; TRBD1 matches at 8 bases. V lost 4 bases, J lost 5 bases, and 4 bases stayed unmatched. This CDR3 comprises 14 residues. The V gene's germline CDR1 is SGHRS and CDR2 YFSETQ. The CDR3 is CASSPRGQTGELFF. Here the CDR3 DNA reads TGCGCCAGCAGCCCCAGGGGGCAGACCGGGGAGCTGTTTTTT.

This clone was detected once. The chain is built from TRBV13 and TRBJ2-3; D may be TRBD2 (5 bases). This CDR3 is 16 amino acids long. Germline V gene sequence: CDR1 PRHDT, CDR2 FYEKMQ (reference sequence). Trimming removed 3 bases from V and 0 bases from J, with 13 bases in between. The CDR3 region is CASSLIPAASTDTQYF. CDR3 nucleotides: TGTGCCAGCAGCTTGATACCAGCGGCTAGCACAGATACGCAGTATTTT.

This sequence joins TRBV7-2 and TRBJ2-1, with D possibly matching TRBD2 (5 bases). This CDR3 is built from 13 residues. V lost 2 bases, J lost 5 bases, and 7 bases lay in between. The germline V gene has CDR1 SGHTA and CDR2 FQGNSA. This CDR3 reads CASSLTRDNEQFF. CDR3 nucleotide sequence: TGTGCCAGCAGCTTAACTAGGGACAATGAGCAGTTCTTC. The full variable domain, completed using reference TRBV7-2 and TRBJ2-1, is GAGVSQSPSNKVTEKGKDVELRCDPISGHTALYWYRQSLGQGLEFLIYFQGNSAPDKSGLPSDRFSAERTGGSVSTLTIQRTQQEDSAVYLCASSLTRDNEQFFGPGTRLTVL.

The CDR3 coding sequence is TGTGCCAGCAGCTCACAGGGGGACTATGGCTACACCTTC. As protein: CASSSQGDYGYTF. This chain connects TRBV5-4 to TRBJ1-2; 8 positions match TRBD1. The CDR3 totals 13 residues. The germline V gene has CDR1 SGHNT and CDR2 YYREEE (reference sequence). V gave up 3 bases and J gave up 3 bases; unmatched junction bases: 1. Together with reference TRBV5-4 and TRBJ1-2, the CDR3 gives the full variable domain: ETGVTQSPTHLIKTRGQQVTLRCSSQSGHNTVSWYQQALGQGPQFIFQYYREEENGRGNFPPRFSGLQFPNYSSELNVNALELDDSALYLCASSSQGDYGYTFGSGTRLTVV.